A single count supports the clone carrying this TCR beta chain. Its cognate antigen is unknown. Within the ViraFEST assay, antigen-specific CD4+ T cells underwent expansion with viral peptide pools prior to sequencing. Following 10 days of culture, CD4+ T cells were isolated. Participants received two doses of either the BNT162b2 or mRNA-1273 vaccine. Nobody among the vaccine recipients had prior SARS-CoV-2 infection (nucleocapsid antibodies were negative). The culture medium for a few million PBMC per well included 9.5 to 10 IU/ml IL-2 and 8.5 to 10 ug/ml peptides. Germline V gene sequence: CDR1 SNHLY, CDR2 FYNNEI. The CDR3 loop spans 16 amino acids. V was trimmed by 3 bases and J by 7 bases, leaving 19 bases between them. The data were obtained in a study of vaccination effects on CD4 cells after COVID-19. General observations from the study: Cross-reaction with common cold coronaviruses was seen in only 1 of 255 vaccine-induced clones from healthy vaccinees.

The assay was immunoSEQ multiplex PCR, and TCRdb's table has in-frame clones only and misses some. The table has about 27,000 clones, roughly four fifths seen once. The sample in question was CD4+ T cells from PBMCs cultured with HCoV-NL63 spike peptides, obtained after COVID-19 vaccination. The chain carries TRBV2 and TRBJ2-1; weak D call: TRBD1 (6 bases). This receptor was obtained from a human donor who received a COVID-19 vaccine. Some clones in this sample may be carry-over from other donors' samples. CDR3 sequence: CASSEFGRGEGNEQFF. The DNA for the CDR3 is TGTGCCAGCAGTGAGTTTGGCAGGGGAGAAGGGAATGAGCAGTTCTTC.